This entry is about one T cell receptor (beta chain). Its antigen is unidentified. The data stem from a study of T cells in Graves' hyperthyroidism and ophthalmopathy. Points from the study as a whole: Ophthalmopathy was told apart from stable hyperthyroidism by a 13 V-J model. Ophthalmopathy, as predicted by the model, came a median around 6 months after the prediction.

The cohort's ophthalmopathy patients, a group with duration under 3 months, had a Clinical Activity Score of at least 3 and a NOSPECS grade of at least 4. Authors of the study amplified TCR beta CDR3 regions from RNA transcripts. First-round RT-PCR of the TCR CDR3 relied on the HTBI primer set. TCRdb analysed the multiplex PCR reads with MiXCR anew, one entry per CDR3 protein. The data contain approximately 690,000 distinct CDR3 sequences, 20% to 25% of them singletons. V lost 6 bases to trimming and J lost 6 bases; unmatched junction nucleotides: 12. The CDR3 has 16 residues. Germline values: CDR1 SGHRS, CDR2 YFSETQ.

The chain joins TRBV5-1 to TRBJ2-1, with 10 positions matching TRBD2. Sequenced input: blood. This receptor was taken from a man in his thirties or forties with Graves' ophthalmopathy. CDR3 sequence reads: CASKKREGPIPNEQFF. In DNA, the CDR3 is TGCGCCAGCAAAAAGCGGGAGGGCCCAATCCCCAATGAGCAGTTCTTC.